Presented here are 18 T cell receptor beta chains from one specimen sequenced in a study of T cells in localized non-small cell lung cancer. The method was immunoSEQ multiplex PCR; TCRdb's version includes in-frame clones alone and lacks a portion of them. The sample records 900 to 1,000 clones, 15% to 25% being singletons. Source: normal lung tissue next to the tumor, taken before any cancer treatment. These receptors were obtained from an older male donor with stage II squamous cell lung carcinoma.

This clone was observed a handful of times. The chain is built from TRBV11-3 and TRBJ1-1; a weak D match, TRBD1 (5 bases). Germline V CDR1 and CDR2: SGHNT, YENEEA. V was clipped by 1 base and J by 4 bases, with 13 bases between them. The CDR3 is 15 residues long. DNA of the CDR3: TGTGCCAGCAGCTTAGGGGTGGGGGACTCCACTGAAGCTTTCTTT. As protein: CASSLGVGDSTEAFF.

The V and J genes are TRBV18 and TRBJ1-5, with no clear D. Germline V CDR1 and CDR2: KGHSH, LQKENI. V lost 2 bases, J lost 0 bases, and 20 bases lay in between. The CDR3 extends over 19 amino acids. In nucleotides, the CDR3 is TGTGCCAGCTCACCAGCTCAGTTACCAGCGTTTCATAGCAATCAGCCCCAGCATTTT. Amino acids: CASSPAQLPAFHSNQPQHF.

The chain has TRBV11-3 and TRBJ2-7; D remains unclear. The CDR3 extends over 15 amino acids. Per germline, CDR1 SGHNT and CDR2 YENEEA. V was clipped by 5 bases and J by 2 bases, with 16 bases between them. The CDR3, as DNA: TGTGCCAGCAGCCCTCCCGTAGGCCGTACCTACGAGCAGTACTTC. Translated, it gives CASSPPVGRTYEQYF.

This clone is deemed medium-sized. This sequence joins TRBV11-3 and TRBJ1-1, with a possible D match to TRBD1 (6 bases). The CDR3 runs to 14 residues. Germline CDR1 and CDR2: SGHNT and YENEEA. The ends were cut back, 3 bases at V and 6 bases at J, with 14 bases in the middle. DNA for the CDR3: TGTGCCAGCAGCTTTACCCAGGGGAGTGCTGAAGCTTTCTTT. Its protein is CASSFTQGSAEAFF. Using reference TRBV11-3 and TRBJ1-1 for the parts outside the CDR3, the full variable domain is EAGVVQSPRYKIIEKKQPVAFWCNPISGHNTLYWYLQNLGQGPELLIRYENEEAVDDSQLPKDRFSAERLKGVDSTLKIQPAELGDSAVYLCASSFTQGSAEAFFGQGTRLTVV.

The gene calls are TRBV6-8 and TRBJ2-1, with 12 bases that match TRBD2. This CDR3 is built from 15 residues. The V gene's germline CDR1 is MNHGY and CDR2 SAAAGT. Germline trimming cut 6 bases from V and 9 bases from J; bases unmatched to any gene: 9. The CDR3 nucleotides read TGTGCCAGCAGCCGACTAGCGGGGGAGGCGGCTGAGCAGTTCTTC. The encoded protein is CASSRLAGEAAEQFF.

This clone rates as large (0.1 to 1%). V gene TRBV6-8 combines with J gene TRBJ2-2; 13 nucleotides line up with TRBD2. V shed 7 bases and J 0 bases; nucleotides not matched to a gene: 17. The length of the CDR3 is 21 residues. Germline CDR1 and CDR2: MNHGY and SAAAGT. DNA for the CDR3: TGTGCCAGCACCCATAAAGGGGGGGGACTAGCGGGATGGACGAACACCGGGGAGCTGTTTTTT. Amino acids: CASTHKGGGLAGWTNTGELFF.

The genes are TRBV6-8 and TRBJ1-5; D not certain. The CDR3 covers 13 residues. V was cut by 4 bases and J by 9 bases, with 13 bases left in between. In germline, CDR1 is MNHGY, CDR2 SAAAGT. CDR3 residues: CASSSEAPGPQHF. The CDR3 DNA is TGTGCCAGCAGTTCAGAGGCCCCCGGGCCCCAGCATTTT.

The V and J genes are TRBV30 and TRBJ2-6; D assignment may be TRBD1 or TRBD2 (6 bases each). Germline V CDR1 and CDR2: GTSNPN, SVGIG (reference sequence). Between the trimmed V and J ends, which lost 4 bases and 0 bases, there was a span of 13 bases. CDR3 length: 16 residues. CDR3 bases: TGTGCCTGGAACCCAAAGGGGGGCTCTGGGGCCAACGTCCTGACTTTC. Translation gives CAWNPKGGSGANVLTF. Together with reference TRBV30 and TRBJ2-6, the CDR3 gives the full variable domain: SQTIHQWPATLVQPVGSPLSLECTVEGTSNPNLYWYRQAAGRGLQLLFYSVGIGQISSEVPQNLSASRPQDRQFILSSKKLLLSDSGFYLCAWNPKGGSGANVLTFGAGSRLTVL.

This clone was seen more than once but under ten times. The chain recombines TRBV9 with TRBJ2-6; D is perhaps TRBD1 (5 bases). The CDR3 totals 19 residues. V was pared by 1 base and J by 5 bases, with 22 bases between. Germline assignment: CDR1 SGDLS and CDR2 YYNGEE. The CDR3 coding sequence is TGTGCCAGCAGCGTATCCCCCATGGAAACTGGGGCCTGGGCCAACGTCCTGACTTTC. This codes for CASSVSPMETGAWANVLTF.

The rearrangement joins TRBV5-1 to TRBJ1-1; 7 bases line up with TRBD1. The V gene's germline CDR1 is SGHRS and CDR2 YFSETQ. The CDR3 covers 14 residues. V shed 7 bases, J shed 0 bases, and the junction held 6 bases outside the gene matches. For the CDR3, the DNA is TGCGCCAGCGGCATGACAGGGTTGAACACTGAAGCTTTCTTT. It translates to CASGMTGLNTEAFF.

This clone turned up a few times. The J gene is TRBJ1-1, the V gene TRBV6-8; no definite D call. Germline lookup yields CDR1 MNHGY and CDR2 SAAAGT. V gave up 6 bases and J gave up 0 bases, with 8 bases separating them. The CDR3 runs to 13 residues. CDR3 protein: CASSVVLNTEAFF. CDR3 nucleotides: TGTGCCAGCAGCGTAGTCCTGAACACTGAAGCTTTCTTT.

This clone has only a few counts. The chain is built from TRBV6-8 and TRBJ1-1; the D is unclear. Germline V gene data show CDR1 as MNHGY and CDR2 as SAAAGT. Between the trimmed V and J ends, which lost 5 bases and 4 bases, there was a span of 14 bases. This CDR3 has 14 amino acids. CDR3 region: CASSKDARATEAFF. The CDR3 bases are TGTGCCAGCAGTAAGGACGCTCGGGCCACTGAAGCTTTCTTT.

This chain joins TRBV10-2 and TRBJ1-1; the D is unclear. The CDR3 contains 13 residues. Per the germline V gene, CDR1 is WSHSY and CDR2 is SAAADI. Trimming stripped 10 bases from V and 2 bases from J, with 14 bases between. CDR3 DNA: TGCGCCACCCTGAGGAGCCTAAACACTGAAGCTTTCTTT. Amino acids: CATLRSLNTEAFF.

The genes are TRBV11-3 and TRBJ2-7; 8 bases match TRBD2. V lost 3 bases, J lost 7 bases, and 8 bases stayed unmatched. The CDR3 covers 14 residues. Germline-derived CDR1 and CDR2 are SGHNT and YENEEA. CDR3 amino acids: CASSFLAGPGEQYF. CDR3 DNA: TGTGCCAGCAGCTTTCTAGCGGGTCCGGGGGAGCAGTACTTC. Based on the CDR3 plus reference TRBV11-3 and TRBJ2-7, the full variable domain is EAGVVQSPRYKIIEKKQPVAFWCNPISGHNTLYWYLQNLGQGPELLIRYENEEAVDDSQLPKDRFSAERLKGVDSTLKIQPAELGDSAVYLCASSFLAGPGEQYFGPGTRLTVT.

V and J are TRBV1 and TRBJ2-1; the table's D call TRBD1 went unverified against the DNA. TRBV1 is marked as a pseudogene. The CDR3 has 15 residues. The CDR3 nucleotides are TGCGCCAGCAGCCAAGGAACGGACAGATACAATGAGCAGTTCTTC. It encodes CASSQGTDRYNEQFF.

The V and J genes are TRBV14 and TRBJ2-1; TRBD2 matches 9 bases. Germline CDR1 SGHDN, CDR2 FVKESK. The CDR3 is 20 residues long. V gave up 4 bases and J gave up 6 bases; unmatched junction bases: 22. The CDR3 is CASSPLRGELAGRLFNEQFF. CDR3 DNA: TGTGCCAGCAGCCCCTTACGTGGGGAGCTAGCGGGGAGGCTTTTCAATGAGCAGTTCTTC.

This clone was seen a handful of times. This chain joins TRBV18 and TRBJ2-7; D is possibly TRBD2 (6 bases). V was clipped by 3 bases and J by 5 bases, with 23 bases between them. From germline, CDR1 is KGHSH and CDR2 LQKENI. The CDR3 is 17 residues long. CDR3 sequence: CASSPRSDGTLTDEQYF. Written as DNA, the CDR3 is TGTGCCAGCTCACCGAGGAGCGACGGGACTCTCACTGACGAGCAGTACTTC.

The chain links TRBV11-3 to TRBJ2-5, with 11 bases that match TRBD2. This CDR3 comprises 17 residues. Germline V lookup: CDR1 SGHNT, CDR2 YENEEA. The V segment lost 5 bases and the J segment 2 bases; nucleotides outside the gene matches: 10. CDR3 sequence (DNA): TGTGCCAGCAGCCTTGGAACTAGCGGGAGAGTGCAAGAGACCCAGTACTTC. Translating it yields CASSLGTSGRVQETQYF.